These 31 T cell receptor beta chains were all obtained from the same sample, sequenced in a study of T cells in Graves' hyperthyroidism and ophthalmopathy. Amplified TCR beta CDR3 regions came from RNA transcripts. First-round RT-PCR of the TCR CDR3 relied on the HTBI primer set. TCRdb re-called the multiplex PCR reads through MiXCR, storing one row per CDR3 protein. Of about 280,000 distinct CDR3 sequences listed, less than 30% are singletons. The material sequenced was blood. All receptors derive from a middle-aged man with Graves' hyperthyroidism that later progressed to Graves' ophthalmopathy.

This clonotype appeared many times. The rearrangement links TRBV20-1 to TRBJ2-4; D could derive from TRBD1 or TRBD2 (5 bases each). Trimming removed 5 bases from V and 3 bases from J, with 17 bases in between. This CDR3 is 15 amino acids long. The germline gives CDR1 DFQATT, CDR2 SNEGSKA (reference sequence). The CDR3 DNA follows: TGCAGTGCTGGGGGTTGGGCAGCAGGCAAAAACATTCAGTACTTC. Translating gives CSAGGWAAGKNIQYF.

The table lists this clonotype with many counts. The CDR3 here is CASRYGLNQPQHF. DNA for the CDR3: TGCGCCAGCAGATACGGATTGAATCAGCCCCAGCATTTT. The chain carries TRBV5-1 and TRBJ1-5, with unresolved D. The CDR3 covers 13 residues. The V and J ends lost 5 bases and 4 bases respectively, with 10 bases between them. Germline CDR1 and CDR2: SGHRS and YFSETQ.

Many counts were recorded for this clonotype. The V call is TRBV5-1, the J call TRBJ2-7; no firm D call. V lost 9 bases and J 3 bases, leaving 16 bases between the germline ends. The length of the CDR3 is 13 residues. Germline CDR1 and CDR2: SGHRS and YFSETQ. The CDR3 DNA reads TGCGCCACCACGGTAGGACCGAACTACGAGCAGTACTTC. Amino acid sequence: CATTVGPNYEQYF.

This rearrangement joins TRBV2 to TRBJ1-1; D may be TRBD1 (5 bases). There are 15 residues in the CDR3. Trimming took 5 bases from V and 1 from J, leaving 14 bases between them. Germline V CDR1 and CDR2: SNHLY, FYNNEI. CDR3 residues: CASSSDWGGNTEAFF. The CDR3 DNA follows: TGTGCCAGCAGTTCAGATTGGGGGGGGAACACTGAAGCTTTCTTT. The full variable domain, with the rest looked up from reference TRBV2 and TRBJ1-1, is EPEVTQTPSHQVTQMGQEVILRCVPISNHLYFYWYRQILGQKVEFLVSFYNNEISEKSEIFDDQFSVERPDGSNFTLKIRSTKLEDSAMYFCASSSDWGGNTEAFFGQGTRLTVV.

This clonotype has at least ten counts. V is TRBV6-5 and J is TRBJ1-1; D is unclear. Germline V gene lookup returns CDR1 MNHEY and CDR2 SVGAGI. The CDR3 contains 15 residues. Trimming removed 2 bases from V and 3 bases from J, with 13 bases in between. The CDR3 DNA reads TGTGCCAGCAGTTACGCAGCCGCTACAGACACTGAAGCTTTCTTT. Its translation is CASSYAAATDTEAFF.

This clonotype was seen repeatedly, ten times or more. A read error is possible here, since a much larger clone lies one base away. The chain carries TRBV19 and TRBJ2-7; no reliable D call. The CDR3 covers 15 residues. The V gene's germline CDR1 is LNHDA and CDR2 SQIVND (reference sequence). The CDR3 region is CASSPPGSGGYEQHF. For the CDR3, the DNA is TGTGCCAGTAGCCCCCCGGGTTCCGGTGGCTACGAGCAGCACTTC. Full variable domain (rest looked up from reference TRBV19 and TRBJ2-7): DGGITQSPKYLFRKEGQNVTLSCEQNLNHDAMYWYRQDPGQGLRLIYYSQIVNDFQKGDIAEGYSVSREKKESFPLTVTSAQKNPTAFYLCASSPPGSGGYEQHFGPGTRLTVT.

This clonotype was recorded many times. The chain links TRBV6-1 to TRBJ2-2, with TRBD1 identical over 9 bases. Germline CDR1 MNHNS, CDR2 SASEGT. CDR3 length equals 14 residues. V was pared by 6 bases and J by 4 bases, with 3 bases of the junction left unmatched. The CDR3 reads CASRDRGLTGELFF. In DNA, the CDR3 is TGTGCCAGCAGGGACAGGGGCCTCACCGGGGAGCTGTTTTTT.

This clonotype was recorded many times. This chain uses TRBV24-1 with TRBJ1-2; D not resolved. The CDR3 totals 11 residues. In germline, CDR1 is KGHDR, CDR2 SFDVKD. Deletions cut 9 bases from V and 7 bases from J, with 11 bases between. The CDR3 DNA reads TGTGCCACCGGAGGCTCTGCTGGCTACACCTTC. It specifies CATGGSAGYTF.

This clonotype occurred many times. The CDR3 is CASSLDGVLGQGRQIGNTIYF. The CDR3 nucleotides read TGTGCCAGCAGCTTAGATGGCGTTTTGGGACAGGGAAGACAGATTGGAAACACCATATATTTT. The gene calls are TRBV11-2 and TRBJ1-3, with 9 bases that match TRBD1. Germline V gives CDR1 SGHAT, CDR2 FQNNGV. V shed 0 bases, J shed 3 bases, and the junction held 18 bases outside the gene matches. The CDR3 covers 21 residues.

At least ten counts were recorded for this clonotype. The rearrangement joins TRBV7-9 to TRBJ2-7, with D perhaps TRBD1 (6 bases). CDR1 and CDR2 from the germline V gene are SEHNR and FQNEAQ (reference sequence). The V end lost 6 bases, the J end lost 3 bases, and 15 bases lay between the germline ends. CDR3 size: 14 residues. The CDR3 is CASSYDRTNYEQYF. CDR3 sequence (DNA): TGTGCCAGCAGTTATGACAGGACGAACTACGAGCAGTACTTC.

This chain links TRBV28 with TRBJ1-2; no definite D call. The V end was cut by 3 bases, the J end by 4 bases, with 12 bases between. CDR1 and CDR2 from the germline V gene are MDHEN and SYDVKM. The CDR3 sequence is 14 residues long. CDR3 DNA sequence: TGTGCCAGCAGTTTCCTCCGGGGTCCCTATGGCTACACCTTC. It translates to CASSFLRGPYGYTF.

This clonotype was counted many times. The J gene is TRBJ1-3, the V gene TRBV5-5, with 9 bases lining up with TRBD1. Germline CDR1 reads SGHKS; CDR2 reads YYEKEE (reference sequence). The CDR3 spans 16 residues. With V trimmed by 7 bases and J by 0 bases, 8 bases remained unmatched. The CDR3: CASGLTGGYSGNTIYF. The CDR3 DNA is TGTGCCAGCGGACTGACAGGGGGTTACTCTGGAAACACCATATATTTT.

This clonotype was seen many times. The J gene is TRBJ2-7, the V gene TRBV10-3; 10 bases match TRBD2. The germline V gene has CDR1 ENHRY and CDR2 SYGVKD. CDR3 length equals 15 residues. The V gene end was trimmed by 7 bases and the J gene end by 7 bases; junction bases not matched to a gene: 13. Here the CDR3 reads CAIKAASGSTREQYF. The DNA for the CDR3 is TGTGCCATCAAGGCGGCTAGCGGGAGTACGAGGGAGCAGTACTTC.

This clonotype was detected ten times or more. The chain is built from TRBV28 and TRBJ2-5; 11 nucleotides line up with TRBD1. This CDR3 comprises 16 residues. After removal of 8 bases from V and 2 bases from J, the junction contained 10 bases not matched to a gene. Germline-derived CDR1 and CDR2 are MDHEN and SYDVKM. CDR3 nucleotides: TGTGCCAGCTCCCCCCTGGGACAGGGGGTGCAAGAGACCCAGTACTTC. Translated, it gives CASSPLGQGVQETQYF.

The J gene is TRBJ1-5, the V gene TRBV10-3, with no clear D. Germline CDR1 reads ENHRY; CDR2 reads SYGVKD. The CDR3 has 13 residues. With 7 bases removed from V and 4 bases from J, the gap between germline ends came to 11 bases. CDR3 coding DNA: TGTGCCATCACCGGCGTCCTTAATCAGCCCCAGCATTTT. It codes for CAITGVLNQPQHF.

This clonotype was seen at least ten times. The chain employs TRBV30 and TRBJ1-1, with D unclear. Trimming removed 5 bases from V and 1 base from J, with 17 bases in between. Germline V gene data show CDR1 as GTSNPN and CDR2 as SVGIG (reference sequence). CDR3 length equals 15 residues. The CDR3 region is CAWARGLRENTEAFF. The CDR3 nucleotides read TGTGCCTGGGCCCGTGGGTTGAGGGAGAACACTGAAGCTTTCTTT.

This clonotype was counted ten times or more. The CDR3 region is CAIKTSGSTGELFF. DNA for the CDR3: TGTGCCATCAAAACTAGCGGGAGCACCGGGGAGCTGTTTTTT. J is TRBJ2-2 and V is TRBV6-1, with 11 bases lining up with TRBD2. J was trimmed by 4 bases and V by 10 bases; bases with no gene match: 5. The length of the CDR3 is 14 residues. Germline V lookup: CDR1 MNHNS, CDR2 SASEGT.

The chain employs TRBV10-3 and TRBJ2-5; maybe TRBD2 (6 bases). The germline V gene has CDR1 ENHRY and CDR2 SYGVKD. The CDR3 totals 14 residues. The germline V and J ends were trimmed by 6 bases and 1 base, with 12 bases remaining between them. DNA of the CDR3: TGTGCCATCAGCACGGGACTGGGCCAAGAGACCCAGTACTTC. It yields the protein CAISTGLGQETQYF.

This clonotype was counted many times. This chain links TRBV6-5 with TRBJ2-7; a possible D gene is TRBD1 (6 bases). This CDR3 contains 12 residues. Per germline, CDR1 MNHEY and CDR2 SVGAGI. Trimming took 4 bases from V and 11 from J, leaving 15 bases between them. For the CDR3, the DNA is TGTGCCAGCAGTTCCCCCGGGACACAAAAGTACTTC. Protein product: CASSSPGTQKYF.

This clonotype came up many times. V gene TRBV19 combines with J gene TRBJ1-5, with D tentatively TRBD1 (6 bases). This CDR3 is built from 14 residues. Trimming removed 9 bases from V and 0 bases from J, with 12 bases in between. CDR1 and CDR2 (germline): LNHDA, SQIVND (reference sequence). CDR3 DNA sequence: TGTGCCAGCCGACAGGAGATTAGCAATCAGCCCCAGCATTTT. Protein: CASRQEISNQPQHF.

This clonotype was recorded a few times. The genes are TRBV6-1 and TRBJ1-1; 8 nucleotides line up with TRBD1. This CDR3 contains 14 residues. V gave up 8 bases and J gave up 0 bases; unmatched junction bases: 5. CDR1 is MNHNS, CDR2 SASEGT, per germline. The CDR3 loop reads CASCRTGMNTEAFF. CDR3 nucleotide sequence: TGTGCCAGCTGCAGGACAGGGATGAACACTGAAGCTTTCTTT.

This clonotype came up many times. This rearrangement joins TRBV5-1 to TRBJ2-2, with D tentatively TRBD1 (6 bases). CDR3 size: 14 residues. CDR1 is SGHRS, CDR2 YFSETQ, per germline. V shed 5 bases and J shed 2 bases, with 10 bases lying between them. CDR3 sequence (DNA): TGCGCCAGCAGAAGACAGGCAAACACCGGGGAGCTGTTTTTT. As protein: CASRRQANTGELFF.

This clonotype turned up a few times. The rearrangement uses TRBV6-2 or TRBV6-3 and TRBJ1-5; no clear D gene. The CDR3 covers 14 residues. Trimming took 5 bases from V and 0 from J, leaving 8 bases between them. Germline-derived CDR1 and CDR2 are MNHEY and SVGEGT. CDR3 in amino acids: CASSRTVSNQPQHF. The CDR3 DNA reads TGTGCCAGCAGTCGGACGGTTAGCAATCAGCCCCAGCATTTT.

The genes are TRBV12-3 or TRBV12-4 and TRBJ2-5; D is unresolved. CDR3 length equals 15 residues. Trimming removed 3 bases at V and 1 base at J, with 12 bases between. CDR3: CASSFSAAGQETQYF. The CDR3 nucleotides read TGTGCCAGCAGTTTTTCCGCGGCAGGCCAAGAGACCCAGTACTTC.

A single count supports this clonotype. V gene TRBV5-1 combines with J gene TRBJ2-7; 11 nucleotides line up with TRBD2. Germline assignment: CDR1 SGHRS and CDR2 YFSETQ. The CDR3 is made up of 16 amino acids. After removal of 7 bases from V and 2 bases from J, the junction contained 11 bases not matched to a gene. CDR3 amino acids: CASRSTGTSGTYEQYF. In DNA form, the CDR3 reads TGCGCCAGCCGCAGCACCGGGACTAGCGGAACCTACGAGCAGTACTTC.

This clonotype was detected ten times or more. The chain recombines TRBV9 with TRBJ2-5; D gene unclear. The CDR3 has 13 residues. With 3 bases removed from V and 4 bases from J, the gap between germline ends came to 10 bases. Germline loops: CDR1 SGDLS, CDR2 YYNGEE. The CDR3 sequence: CASSGTWGETQYF. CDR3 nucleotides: TGTGCCAGCAGCGGAACTTGGGGAGAGACCCAGTACTTC.

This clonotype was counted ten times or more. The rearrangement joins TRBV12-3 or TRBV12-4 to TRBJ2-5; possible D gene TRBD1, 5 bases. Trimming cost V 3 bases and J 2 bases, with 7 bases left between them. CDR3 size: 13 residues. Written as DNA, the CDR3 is TGTGCCAGCAGTTTGAACAGGCAAGAGACCCAGTACTTC. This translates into CASSLNRQETQYF.

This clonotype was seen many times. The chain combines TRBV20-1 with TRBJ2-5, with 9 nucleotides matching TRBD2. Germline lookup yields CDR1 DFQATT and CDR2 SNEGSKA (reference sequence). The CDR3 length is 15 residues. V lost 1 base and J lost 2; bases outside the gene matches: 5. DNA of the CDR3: TGCAGTGCTAGAGGAGGAAGCGGGGGGCAAGAGACCCAGTACTTC. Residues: CSARGGSGGQETQYF.

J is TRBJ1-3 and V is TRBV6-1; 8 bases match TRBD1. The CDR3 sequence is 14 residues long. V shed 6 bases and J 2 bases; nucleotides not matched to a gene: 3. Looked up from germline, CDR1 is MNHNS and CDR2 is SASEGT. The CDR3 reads CASRSDRAGNTIYF. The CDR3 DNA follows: TGTGCCAGCAGATCGGACAGGGCTGGAAACACCATATATTTT.

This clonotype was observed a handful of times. The CDR3 DNA reads TGTGCCAGTATGAACTCCCTTGCCGGGGAGCTGTTTTTT. Its translation: CASMNSLAGELFF. This rearrangement joins TRBV19 to TRBJ2-2; unclear D gene. Germline-derived CDR1 and CDR2 are LNHDA and SQIVND (reference sequence). The CDR3 is 13 amino acids. Trimming left V 7 bases short and J 6 bases short, with 12 bases between.

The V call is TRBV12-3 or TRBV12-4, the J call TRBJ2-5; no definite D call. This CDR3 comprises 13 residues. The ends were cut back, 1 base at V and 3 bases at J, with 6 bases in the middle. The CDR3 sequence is CASSLVMKETQYF. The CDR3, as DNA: TGTGCCAGCAGTTTAGTTATGAAAGAGACCCAGTACTTC.